The rows below give T cell receptor beta chains drawn from one sample of a study of monozygotic twins with inflammatory bowel disease. TCRdb reprocessed the 5' RACE reads and reports one entry per CDR3 protein, with no DNA. The sample is made up of about 300,000 distinct CDR3 sequences, and the top ten hold over 5% of it. Source material: blood. The receptors shown here come from a human donor with ulcerative colitis or Crohn's disease, or a healthy co-twin of an affected twin (not recorded which). Each CDR3 is given with its conserved first and last residue.

V gene	J gene	CDR3 protein
TRBV3-1	TRBJ2-7	CASSPPRRGLEQYF
TRBV12-3/TRBV12-4	TRBJ2-3	CASSSVASRSTDTQYF
TRBV4-3	TRBJ2-1	CASSGQLVNNEQFF
TRBV19	TRBJ1-1	CASTRGPQEAFF
TRBV20-1	TRBJ1-2	CSAFDRDGYTF
TRBV18	TRBJ1-5	CASSPSTGRQPQHF
TRBV4-3	TRBJ2-7	CASSQALVDEQYF
TRBV10-3	TRBJ2-7	CAISGAAEQYF
TRBV3-1	TRBJ1-2	CAGPPRPGTAISGYTF
TRBV18	TRBJ1-3	CASSPRQDSGNTIYF
TRBV12-3/TRBV12-4	TRBJ1-2	CASSLNWDRIPYGYTF
TRBV7-8	TRBJ2-7	CASTNTQGRREQYF
TRBV20-1	TRBJ2-3	CSASIRGTDTQYF
TRBV7-2	TRBJ2-2	CASSSTGTGVVGLFF
TRBV6-8	TRBJ2-1	CASSYGTRSLYNEQFF
TRBV18	TRBJ1-5	CASSKINQGGNQPQHF
TRBV18	TRBJ2-1	CASSPGAGAGEQFF
TRBV7-9	TRBJ2-5	CASSLRRYPQETQYF
TRBV28	TRBJ2-1	CASSPSLGQFF
TRBV5-1	TRBJ1-2	CATTKSPRGDGYTF
TRBV28	TRBJ2-5	CASTPLNQETQYF
TRBV12-3/TRBV12-4	TRBJ2-1	CASSFDSPSSYNEQFF
TRBV15	TRBJ2-3	CATSSPGVGTVKGDTQYF
TRBV7-8	TRBJ1-4	CASMRTQANEKLFF
TRBV5-6	TRBJ1-5	CASSFRTGNQPQHF
TRBV10-3	TRBJ2-3	CAISVTDTQYF
TRBV28	TRBJ2-1	CASSPPGVPNNEQFF
TRBV4-2	TRBJ2-1	CASSQGEWDRGIDEQFF
TRBV29-1	TRBJ2-7	CSVGGGNSYEQYF
TRBV24-1	TRBJ2-2	CATSFPVTGELFF
TRBV7-2	TRBJ1-6	CASSRWDSNSPLHF
TRBV6-1	TRBJ2-3	CASRPQGAGLDTQYF
TRBV24-1	TRBJ1-2	CATSDRGTTYGYTF
TRBV7-9	TRBJ2-1	CASSLWAGDAGDNEQFF
TRBV10-2	TRBJ2-7	CASRGQGRSYEQYF
TRBV20-1	TRBJ2-1	CSESQDRGLYEQFF
TRBV5-1	TRBJ2-7	CASSSPKGDLNYEQYF
TRBV20-1	TRBJ1-6	CSARQGNSPLHF
TRBV5-1	TRBJ2-7	CASSLYSPSGEQYF
TRBV12-3/TRBV12-4	TRBJ1-2	CASSYGQIDGYTF
TRBV28	TRBJ1-4	CASSLADSFNEKLFF
TRBV11-1	TRBJ2-4	CASSLGQGSWTKNIQYF
TRBV7-8	TRBJ1-2	CASSPPRGGQHYGYTF
TRBV7-8	TRBJ2-1	CASSPTLPAQGIEQFF
TRBV2	TRBJ1-6	CASLRVNSPLHF